These T cell receptor beta chains were read from a single sample in a study of blood T cell repertoires in COVID-19. Sequenced by immunoSEQ multiplex PCR; TCRdb stores in-frame clones only, minus some. The sample has roughly 450,000 clones, around 91% seen once. Sequenced input: PBMCs or T cells enriched from blood (not recorded which). These receptors were obtained from a man younger than 35 who had recovered from COVID-19. The CDR3 runs from the conserved cysteine through the conserved F or W. The D gene is left open where the match is weak. Clone size is stated in some rows and not others, as once, few, many or a class when expanded.

TRBV11-2	TRBJ1-3	-	-	TGTGCCAGCAGCGGGGGGTTTACTGGAAACACCATATATTTT	CASSGGFTGNTIYF
TRBV4-1	TRBJ2-7	TRBD1	-	TGCGCCAGCAGCCAGTACAGGGGTCCATCCTACGAGCAGTACTTC	CASSQYRGPSYEQYF
TRBV28	TRBJ1-2	TRBD1	-	TGTGCCAGCAGTCGCAGGGGGTCGTTCGGCTACACCTTC	CASSRRGSFGYTF
TRBV4-1	TRBJ2-1	-	-	TGCGCCAGCAGCCAACCGGGGGGCAGGACCTACAATGAGCAGTTCTTC	CASSQPGGRTYNEQFF
TRBV5-1	TRBJ2-1	-	-	TGCGCCAGCAGCTTAAGACTAGGGCACGAGAATGAGCAGTTCTTC	CASSLRLGHENEQFF
TRBV19	TRBJ2-3	TRBD2	once	TGTGCCAGTAGTGTTCTAGCGGGCACAGATACGCAGTATTTT	CASSVLAGTDTQYF
TRBV7-9	TRBJ2-5	TRBD2	-	TGTGCCAGCAGCTTGTCGGATAGCGGGAGGAAAGAGACCCAGTACTTC	CASSLSDSGRKETQYF
TRBV3-1/TRBV3-2	TRBJ1-4	TRBD1	-	TGTGCCAGCAGCCGAGGGACAGGTATTAATGAAAAACTGTTTTTT	CASSRGTGINEKLFF
TRBV7-9	TRBJ1-3	TRBD1	-	TGTGCCAGCAGCCCGGTCGGACAGGGGGCGCCTGGAAACACCATATATTTT	CASSPVGQGAPGNTIYF
TRBV2	TRBJ1-5	-	-	TGTGCCAGCAGTGTTGAGAAGGGGGATCAGCCCCAGCATTTT	CASSVEKGDQPQHF
TRBV2	TRBJ2-2	TRBD1	-	TGTGCCAGCAGGGCCGGGACAGGGGCTATCACCGGGGAGCTGTTTTTT	CASRAGTGAITGELFF
TRBV7-9	TRBJ2-7	TRBD2	-	TGTGCCAGCAGCCGGGGCAGCGGGACCTCCTACGAGCAGTACTTC	CASSRGSGTSYEQYF
TRBV11-3	TRBJ2-6	-	-	TGTGCCAGCAGCTTAGATCGAGGGCCTGGGGCCAACGTCCTGACTTTC	CASSLDRGPGANVLTF
TRBV7-2	TRBJ1-6	-	-	TGTGCCAGCAGCTTAATAGGGGATTCACCCCTCCACTTT	CASSLIGDSPLHF
TRBV5-4	TRBJ1-1	-	-	TGTGCCAGCAGCTTGGACAGGTTTGAAGCTTTCTTT	CASSLDRFEAFF
TRBV19	TRBJ2-7	-	-	TGTGCCAGTAGTCCGAACAACTACGAGCAGTACTTC	CASSPNNYEQYF
TRBV3-1/TRBV3-2	TRBJ1-1	TRBD1	-	TGTGCCAGCAGCCGGACAGGAGGAAACACTGAAGCTTTCTTT	CASSRTGGNTEAFF
TRBV5-1	TRBJ1-3	-	-	TGCGCCAGCAGCTCCGGGGGTGCCGGAAACACCATATATTTT	CASSSGGAGNTIYF
TRBV5-4	TRBJ2-7	-	-	TGTGCCAGCAGCTTGGGACAGGTTACCGAGCAGTACTTC	CASSLGQVTEQYF
TRBV5-4	TRBJ2-2	TRBD1	-	TGTGCCAGCAGCGACCGGGACAGGAACACCGGGGAGCTGTTTTTT	CASSDRDRNTGELFF
TRBV5-1	TRBJ1-1	TRBD1	few	TGCGCCAGCAGCTTGTCAGGGGGCCCGAAAAGTGACACTGAAGCTTTCTTT	CASSLSGGPKSDTEAFF
TRBV28	TRBJ1-1	TRBD1	-	TGTGCCGCAGGGGGGATGACTGAAGCTTTCTTT	CAAGGMTEAFF
TRBV10-2	TRBJ2-7	TRBD2	-	TGCGCCAGCAGTTATAGCGGGAGGGAACGCGAGCAGTACTTC	CASSYSGREREQYF
TRBV21-1	TRBJ2-7	-	-	TGTGCCACCCGTACCACCGGGACAGCAAACTACGAGCAGTACTTC	CATRTTGTANYEQYF
TRBV19	TRBJ1-1	-	-	TGTGCCAGTAGTATACAGGTGGGAGGAGGCACTGAAGCTTTCTTT	CASSIQVGGGTEAFF
TRBV5-6	TRBJ2-3	TRBD2	-	TGTGCCAGCAGTCTAGCGGGAGTAGGTACAGATACGCAGTATTTT	CASSLAGVGTDTQYF
TRBV30	TRBJ2-4	TRBD2	-	TGTGCCTGGACCTCTAGCGGGAGCGGATCCAAAAACATTCAGTACTTC	CAWTSSGSGSKNIQYF
TRBV7-2	TRBJ2-5	TRBD2	-	TGTGCCAGCAGCCACCCGGGGAGAGCGGGAGGAGAGACCCAGTACTTC	CASSHPGRAGGETQYF
TRBV7-8	TRBJ2-7	TRBD2	-	TGTGCCAGCAGCTTAGCTCTACTAGCGGGGGAGGAGCAGTACTTC	CASSLALLAGEEQYF
TRBV18	TRBJ1-5	TRBD1	once	TGTGCCAGCTCAGGACAGGGGTCCACGTCGGGGCCCCAGCATTTT	CASSGQGSTSGPQHF
TRBV11-3	TRBJ1-1	-	-	TGTGCCAGCAGCTTTGCGACAGGAACGACGAACACTGAAGCTTTCTTT	CASSFATGTTNTEAFF
TRBV11-2	TRBJ2-6	-	-	TGTGCCAGCAGCTTAAGCAGGGGAAAGGGGGCCAACGTCCTGACTTTC	CASSLSRGKGANVLTF
TRBV15	TRBJ2-1	TRBD2	-	TGTGCCACCAGCACCGGACTAGCGGCGTACAATGAGCAGTTCTTC	CATSTGLAAYNEQFF
TRBV27	TRBJ1-3	-	-	TGTGCCAGCAGCTCTAATAGTCTCTCTGGAAACACCATATATTTT	CASSSNSLSGNTIYF
TRBV29-1	TRBJ2-5	-	-	TGCAGCGTTGTGACCGACATAAGAGAGACCCAGTACTTC	CSVVTDIRETQYF
TRBV7-9	TRBJ1-5	-	-	TGTGCCAGCAGCTTAGGCGGAGTTAGCAATCAGCCCCAGCATTTT	CASSLGGVSNQPQHF
TRBV2	TRBJ1-1	-	few	TGTGCCAGCAGGGGGGCGAACACTGAAGCTTTCTTT	CASRGANTEAFF
TRBV10-3	TRBJ2-1	-	once	TGTGCCATCCGGGAGAGGGCTTTTGGGCGGTTATCCTACAATGAGCAGTTCTTC	CAIRERAFGRLSYNEQFF
TRBV6-5	TRBJ1-1	TRBD1	-	TGTGCCAGCAGTTCCCGGACAGGGGAAAACACTGAAGCTTTCTTT	CASSSRTGENTEAFF
TRBV12-3/TRBV12-4	TRBJ1-1	-	-	TGTGCCAGCAGCTGGAGTGAGGTCACTGAAGCTTTCTTT	CASSWSEVTEAFF
TRBV10-3	TRBJ2-7	-	-	TGTGCCATCAGCGAGACAGGCCCCTACGAGCAGTACTTC	CAISETGPYEQYF
TRBV2	TRBJ2-1	TRBD2	-	TGTGCCCCAGCGGGGACTAGCGGGAGCAATGAGCAGTTCTTC	CAPAGTSGSNEQFF
TRBV28	TRBJ2-7	-	-	TGTGCCACCTTGGACGGGGCCTACGAGCAGTACTTC	CATLDGAYEQYF
TRBV28	TRBJ2-7	-	-	TGTGCCAGCAGTTTGTGGGGGCTAGCGGACTCCTCCTACGAGCAGTACTTC	CASSLWGLADSSYEQYF
TRBV18	TRBJ1-5	TRBD1	-	TGTGCCAGCTCACCAGGGACAGATCAGCCCCAGCATTTT	CASSPGTDQPQHF
TRBV11-2	TRBJ1-5	-	-	TGTGCCAGCAGCACCGGACAGTTCAATCAGCCCCAGCATTTT	CASSTGQFNQPQHF
TRBV5-1	TRBJ1-1	TRBD1	-	TGCGCCAGCAGCCCAGGGACAGGGGGAGGCACTGAAGCTTTCTTT	CASSPGTGGGTEAFF
TRBV7-9	TRBJ2-5	TRBD1	-	TGTGCCAGCAGCCTGGGGACAGGGTACTCAGAGACCCAGTACTTC	CASSLGTGYSETQYF
TRBV12-3/TRBV12-4	TRBJ2-1	TRBD2	-	TGTGCCAGCCGTATGACTAGCAGGGATGAGCAGTTCTTC	CASRMTSRDEQFF
TRBV9	TRBJ1-2	-	-	TGTGCCAGCAGCCTTCGACAGAGTTCTGCCTATGGCTACACCTTC	CASSLRQSSAYGYTF
TRBV5-5	TRBJ2-2	TRBD1	-	TGTGCCAGCAGCGCCCGCGGGACAGGGCACGGGGAGCTGTTTTTT	CASSARGTGHGELFF
TRBV5-1	TRBJ1-2	-	-	TGCGCCAGCAGCTTGGCCGAGACAGCCAACTATGGCTACACCTTC	CASSLAETANYGYTF
TRBV5-1	TRBJ1-1	-	-	TGCGCCAGCAGCTTGTCCCGGAACACTGAAGCTTTCTTT	CASSLSRNTEAFF
TRBV28	TRBJ1-1	TRBD1	-	TGTGCCAGCAGCTTCCCGGGACAGGGAATGAACACTGAAGCTTTCTTT	CASSFPGQGMNTEAFF
TRBV24-1	TRBJ1-1	-	once	TGTGCCACCAGTGACAGGAACACTGAAGCTTTCTTT	CATSDRNTEAFF